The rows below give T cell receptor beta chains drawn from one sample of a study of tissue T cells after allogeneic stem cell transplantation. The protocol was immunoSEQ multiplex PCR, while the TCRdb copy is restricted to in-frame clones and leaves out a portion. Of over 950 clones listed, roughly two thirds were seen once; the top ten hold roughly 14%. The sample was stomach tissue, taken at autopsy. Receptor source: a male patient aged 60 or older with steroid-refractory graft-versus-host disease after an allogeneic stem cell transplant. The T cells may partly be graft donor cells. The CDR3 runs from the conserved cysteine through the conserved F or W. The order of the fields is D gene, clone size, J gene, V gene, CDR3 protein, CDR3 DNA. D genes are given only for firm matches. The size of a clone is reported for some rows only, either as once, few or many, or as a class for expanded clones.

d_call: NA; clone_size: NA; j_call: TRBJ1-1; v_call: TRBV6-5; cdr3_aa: CASTLRTVNTEAFF; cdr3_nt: TGTGCCAGCACCCTCCGGACGGTAAACACTGAAGCTTTCTTT
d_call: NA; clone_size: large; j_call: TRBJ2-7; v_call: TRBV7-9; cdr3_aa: CASSSEGSQAPYEQYF; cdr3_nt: TGTGCCAGCAGCTCTGAGGGGAGCCAGGCCCCCTACGAGCAGTACTTC
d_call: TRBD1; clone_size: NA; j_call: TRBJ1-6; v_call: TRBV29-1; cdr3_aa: CSVQDRPGSPLHF; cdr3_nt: TGCAGCGTTCAGGACAGGCCTGGGTCACCCCTCCACTTT
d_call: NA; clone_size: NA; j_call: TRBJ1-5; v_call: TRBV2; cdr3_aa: CASSETRIQTNQPQHF; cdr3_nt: TGTGCCAGCAGTGAAACCAGGATCCAAACCAATCAGCCCCAGCATTTT
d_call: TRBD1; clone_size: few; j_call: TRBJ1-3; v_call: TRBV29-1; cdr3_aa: CSVELTGTAVYF; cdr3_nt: TGCAGCGTTGAACTTACTGGGACAGCAGTATATTTT
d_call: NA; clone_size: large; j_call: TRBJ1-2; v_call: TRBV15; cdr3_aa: CATSRDHRVGLQGYTF; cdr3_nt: TGTGCCACCAGCAGAGATCATCGGGTGGGGTTGCAAGGCTACACCTTC
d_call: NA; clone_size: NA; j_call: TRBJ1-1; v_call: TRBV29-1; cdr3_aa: CSAQGSNTEAFF; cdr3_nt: TGCAGCGCCCAGGGGTCGAACACTGAAGCTTTCTTT
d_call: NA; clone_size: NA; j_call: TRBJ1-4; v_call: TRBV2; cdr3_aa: CASTVAGVYEKLFF; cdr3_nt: TGTGCCAGCACTGTCGCAGGGGTGTATGAAAAACTGTTTTTT
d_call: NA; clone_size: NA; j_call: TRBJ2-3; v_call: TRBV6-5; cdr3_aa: CASSFRQAGGADTQYF; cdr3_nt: TGTGCCAGCAGTTTCCGACAGGCCGGCGGGGCAGATACGCAGTATTTT
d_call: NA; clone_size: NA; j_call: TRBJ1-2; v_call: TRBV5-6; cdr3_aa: CASSLGDHGYTF; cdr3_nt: TGTGCCAGCAGCTTGGGGGATCATGGCTACACCTTC
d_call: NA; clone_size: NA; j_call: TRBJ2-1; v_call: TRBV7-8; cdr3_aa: CASSLGTYGPYNEQFF; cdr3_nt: TGTGCCAGCAGCTTGGGGACTTATGGCCCATACAATGAGCAGTTCTTC
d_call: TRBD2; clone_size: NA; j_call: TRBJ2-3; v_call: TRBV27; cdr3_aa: CASSLAPAGGHQYF; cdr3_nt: TGTGCCAGCAGTTTAGCCCCAGCGGGGGGGCATCAGTATTTT
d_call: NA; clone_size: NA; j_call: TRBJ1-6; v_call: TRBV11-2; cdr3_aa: CASSLGQTSPLHF; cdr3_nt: TGTGCCAGCAGCCTCGGACAGACTTCACCCCTCCACTTT
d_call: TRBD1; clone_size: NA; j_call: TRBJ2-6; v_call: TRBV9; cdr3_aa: CASSKGGASGANVLTF; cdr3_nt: TGTGCCAGCAGCAAAGGGGGCGCATCCGGGGCCAACGTCCTGACTTTC
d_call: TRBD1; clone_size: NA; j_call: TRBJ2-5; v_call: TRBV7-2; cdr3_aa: CASSQDRGYGTQYF; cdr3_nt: TGTGCCAGCAGTCAGGACAGGGGGTATGGGACCCAGTACTTC
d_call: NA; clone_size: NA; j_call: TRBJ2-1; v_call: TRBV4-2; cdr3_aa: CASSQGNSRDEQFF; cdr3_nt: TGTGCCAGCAGCCAAGGAAATTCCAGGGATGAGCAGTTCTTC
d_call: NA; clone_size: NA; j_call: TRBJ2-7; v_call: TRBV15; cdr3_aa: CATSRVGEHYEQYF; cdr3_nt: TGTGCCACCAGCAGAGTAGGGGAACACTACGAGCAGTACTTC
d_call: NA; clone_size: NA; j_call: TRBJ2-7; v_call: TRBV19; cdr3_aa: CASSIRQARGRIYEQYF; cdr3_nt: TGTGCCAGTAGTATACGGCAGGCTAGAGGACGTATCTACGAGCAGTACTTC
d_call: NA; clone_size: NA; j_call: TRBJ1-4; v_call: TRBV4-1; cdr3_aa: CASSQDPLTNGGRLFF; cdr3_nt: TGCGCCAGCAGCCAAGACCCTTTGACAAACGGAGGTCGACTGTTTTTT
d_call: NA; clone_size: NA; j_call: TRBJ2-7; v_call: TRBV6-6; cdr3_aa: CASSSRQALYEQYF; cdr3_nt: TGTGCCAGCAGTTCGAGACAGGCCCTCTACGAGCAGTACTTC
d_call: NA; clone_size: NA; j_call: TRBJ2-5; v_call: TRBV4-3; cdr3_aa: CASSQEGQGVTQYF; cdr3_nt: TGCGCCAGCAGCCAAGAGGGTCAGGGAGTGACCCAGTACTTC
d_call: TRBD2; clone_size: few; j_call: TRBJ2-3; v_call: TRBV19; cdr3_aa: CASSIIGGSPTDTQYF; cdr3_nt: TGTGCCAGTAGTATCATCGGGGGGAGTCCCACAGATACGCAGTATTTT
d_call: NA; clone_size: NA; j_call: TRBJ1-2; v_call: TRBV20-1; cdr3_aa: CSASALSLSRYTF; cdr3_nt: TGCAGTGCTAGTGCGCTCAGCCTCAGTCGCTACACCTTC
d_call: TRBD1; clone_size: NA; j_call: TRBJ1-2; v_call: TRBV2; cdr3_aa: CARPTTGGFGGYTF; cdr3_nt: TGTGCCAGACCTACGACAGGGGGTTTTGGTGGCTACACCTTC
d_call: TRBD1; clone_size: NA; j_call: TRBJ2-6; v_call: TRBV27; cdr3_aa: CASRTTGVRLSGANVLTF; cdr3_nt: TGTGCCAGCAGGACAACAGGGGTCCGACTCTCTGGGGCCAACGTCCTGACTTTC
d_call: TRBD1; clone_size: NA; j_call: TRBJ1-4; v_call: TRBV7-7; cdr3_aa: CASSLGTGGGEKLFF; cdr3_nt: TGTGCTAGCAGCCTCGGGACAGGGGGCGGTGAAAAACTGTTTTTT
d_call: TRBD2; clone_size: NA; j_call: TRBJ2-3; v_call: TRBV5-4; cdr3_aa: CASRSTSGVRMDTQYF; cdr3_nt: TGTGCCAGCAGATCGACTAGCGGGGTTCGTATGGATACGCAGTATTTT
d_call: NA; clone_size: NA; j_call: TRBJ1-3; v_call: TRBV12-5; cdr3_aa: CGSSGGGNTIYF; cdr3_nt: TGTGGTAGTTCCGGGGGGGGAAACACCATATATTTT
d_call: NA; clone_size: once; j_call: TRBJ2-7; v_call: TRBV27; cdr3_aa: CASFYRSSGFYEQYF; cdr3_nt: TGTGCCAGCTTCTACAGGAGCTCGGGGTTTTACGAGCAGTACTTC
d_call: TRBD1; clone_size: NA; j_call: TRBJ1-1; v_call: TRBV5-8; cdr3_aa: CAISDRAFMNTEAFF; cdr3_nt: TGTGCCATCTCGGACAGGGCATTTATGAACACTGAAGCTTTCTTT
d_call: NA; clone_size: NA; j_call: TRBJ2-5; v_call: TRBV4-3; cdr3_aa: CASSSRWGETQYF; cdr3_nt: TGCGCCAGCAGTTCTCGGTGGGGGGAGACCCAGTACTTC
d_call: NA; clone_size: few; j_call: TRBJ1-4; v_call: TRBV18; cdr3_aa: CASSPVKATNEKLFF; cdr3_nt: TGTGCCAGCTCACCGGTGAAAGCAACTAATGAAAAACTGTTTTTT
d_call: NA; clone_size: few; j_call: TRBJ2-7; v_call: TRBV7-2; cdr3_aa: CASSLLSRASPKEQYF; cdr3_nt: TGTGCCAGCAGCTTGTTGAGCAGGGCCTCTCCCAAAGAGCAGTACTTC
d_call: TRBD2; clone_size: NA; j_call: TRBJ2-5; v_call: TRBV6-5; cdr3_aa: CASNGLAGGRETQYF; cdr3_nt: TGTGCCAGCAACGGACTAGCGGGGGGAAGAGAGACCCAGTACTTC
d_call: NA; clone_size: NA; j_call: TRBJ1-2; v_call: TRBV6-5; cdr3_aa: CASSRDNRANYGYTF; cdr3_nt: TGTGCCAGCAGTCGAGATAACAGGGCGAACTATGGCTACACCTTC
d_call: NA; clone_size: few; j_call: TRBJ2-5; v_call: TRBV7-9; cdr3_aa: CASSIQETQYF; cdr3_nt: TGTGCCAGCAGTATTCAGGAGACCCAGTACTTC
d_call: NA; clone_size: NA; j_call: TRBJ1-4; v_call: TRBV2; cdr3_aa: CASSEVTGREKLFF; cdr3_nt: TGTGCCAGCAGCGAAGTGACGGGGCGGGAAAAACTGTTTTTT
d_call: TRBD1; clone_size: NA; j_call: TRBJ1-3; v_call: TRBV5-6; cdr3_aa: CASSFTGGGYTIYF; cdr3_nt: TGTGCCAGCAGCTTCACAGGGGGCGGGTACACCATATATTTT
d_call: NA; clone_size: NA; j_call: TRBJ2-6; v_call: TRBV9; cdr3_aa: CASSVPSGANVLTF; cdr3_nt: TGTGCCAGCAGCGTCCCCTCTGGGGCCAACGTCCTGACTTTC
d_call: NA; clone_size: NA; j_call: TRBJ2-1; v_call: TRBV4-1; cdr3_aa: CASSFGTYNEQFF; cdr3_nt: TGCGCCAGCAGCTTCGGGACATACAATGAGCAGTTCTTC
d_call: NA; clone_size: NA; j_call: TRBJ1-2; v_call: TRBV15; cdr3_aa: CATSRDHSGAGYTF; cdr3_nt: TGTGCCACCAGCAGAGACCACTCCGGGGCGGGCTACACCTTC
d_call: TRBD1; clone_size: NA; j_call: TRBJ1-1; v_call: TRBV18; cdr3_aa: CASSPGTGENTEAFF; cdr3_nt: TGTGCCAGCTCGCCCGGGACAGGGGAGAACACTGAAGCTTTCTTT
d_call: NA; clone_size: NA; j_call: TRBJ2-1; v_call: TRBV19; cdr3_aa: CASSIGSLEHNEQFF; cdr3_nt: TGTGCCAGTAGTATCGGGTCGCTGGAGCATAATGAGCAGTTCTTC
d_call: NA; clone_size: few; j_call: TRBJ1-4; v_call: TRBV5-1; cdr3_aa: CASSPRRGGDEKLFF; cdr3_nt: TGCGCCAGCAGCCCACGACGCGGGGGAGATGAAAAACTGTTTTTT
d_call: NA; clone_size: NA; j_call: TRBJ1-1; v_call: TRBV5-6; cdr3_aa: CASSRTLDRLAFF; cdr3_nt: TGTGCCAGCAGCCGTACCCTGGACCGGTTAGCTTTCTTT
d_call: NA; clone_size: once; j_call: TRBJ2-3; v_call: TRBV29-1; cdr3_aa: CSVSPDTQYF; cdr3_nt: TGCAGCGTTTCCCCAGATACGCAGTATTTT
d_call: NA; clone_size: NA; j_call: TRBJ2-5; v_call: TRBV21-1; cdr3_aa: CASSQGWETQYF; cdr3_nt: TGTGCCAGCTCGCAGGGATGGGAGACCCAGTACTTC
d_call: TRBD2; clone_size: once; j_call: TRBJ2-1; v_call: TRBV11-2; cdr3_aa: CASSARLAGIYNEQFF; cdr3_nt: TGTGCCAGCAGCGCCCGACTAGCGGGGATATACAATGAGCAGTTCTTC
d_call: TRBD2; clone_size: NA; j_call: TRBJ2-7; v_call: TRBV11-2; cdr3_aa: CASSLRRGAGEQYF; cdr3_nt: TGTGCCAGCAGCTTAAGGCGGGGGGCAGGCGAGCAGTACTTC